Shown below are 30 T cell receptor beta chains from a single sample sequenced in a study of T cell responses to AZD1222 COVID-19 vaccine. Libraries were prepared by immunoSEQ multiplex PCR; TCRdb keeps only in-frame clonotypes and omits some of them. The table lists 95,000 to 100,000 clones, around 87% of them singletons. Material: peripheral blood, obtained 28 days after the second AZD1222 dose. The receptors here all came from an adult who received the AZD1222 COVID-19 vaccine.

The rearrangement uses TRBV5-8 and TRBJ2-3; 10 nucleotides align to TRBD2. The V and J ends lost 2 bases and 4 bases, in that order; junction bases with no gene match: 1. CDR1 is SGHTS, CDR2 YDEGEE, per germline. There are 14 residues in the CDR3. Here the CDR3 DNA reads TGTGCCAGCAGCTTTAGCGGGGGGCCAGATACGCAGTATTTT. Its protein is CASSFSGGPDTQYF.

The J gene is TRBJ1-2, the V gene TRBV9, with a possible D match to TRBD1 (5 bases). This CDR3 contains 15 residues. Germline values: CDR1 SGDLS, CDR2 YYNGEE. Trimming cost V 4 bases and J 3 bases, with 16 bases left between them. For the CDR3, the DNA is TGTGCCAGCAGCCCTGGGGGGGTGTCGGACTATGGCTACACCTTC. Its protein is CASSPGGVSDYGYTF.

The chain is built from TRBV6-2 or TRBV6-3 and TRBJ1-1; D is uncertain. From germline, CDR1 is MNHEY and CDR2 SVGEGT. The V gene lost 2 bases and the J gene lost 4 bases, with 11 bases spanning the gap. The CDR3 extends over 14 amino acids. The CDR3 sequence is CASSYAGWGTEAFF. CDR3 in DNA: TGTGCCAGCAGTTACGCAGGTTGGGGCACTGAAGCTTTCTTT.

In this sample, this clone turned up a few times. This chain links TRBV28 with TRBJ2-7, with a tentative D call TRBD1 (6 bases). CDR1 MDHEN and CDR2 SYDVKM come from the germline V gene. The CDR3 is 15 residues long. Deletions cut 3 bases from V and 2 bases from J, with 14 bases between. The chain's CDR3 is CASSFQGPGTYEQYF. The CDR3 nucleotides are TGTGCCAGCAGTTTCCAGGGGCCGGGGACCTACGAGCAGTACTTC.

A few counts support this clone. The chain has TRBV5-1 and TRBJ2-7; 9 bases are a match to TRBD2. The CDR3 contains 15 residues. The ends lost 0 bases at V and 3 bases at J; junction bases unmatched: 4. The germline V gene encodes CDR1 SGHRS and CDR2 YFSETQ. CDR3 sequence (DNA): TGCGCCAGCAGCTTGGTGGCTAGCGGGAACTACGAGCAGTACTTC. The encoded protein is CASSLVASGNYEQYF.

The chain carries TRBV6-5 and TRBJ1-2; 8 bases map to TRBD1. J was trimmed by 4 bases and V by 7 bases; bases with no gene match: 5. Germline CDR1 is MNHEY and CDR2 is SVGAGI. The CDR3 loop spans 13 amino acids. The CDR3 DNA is TGTGCCAGCACCCAAGACAGGGGCTATGGCTACACCTTC. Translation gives CASTQDRGYGYTF.

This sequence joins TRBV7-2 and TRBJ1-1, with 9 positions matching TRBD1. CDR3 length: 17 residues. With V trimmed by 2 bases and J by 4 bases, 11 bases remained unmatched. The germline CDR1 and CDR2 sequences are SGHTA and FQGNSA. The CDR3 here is CASSLIVGTGLSTEAFF. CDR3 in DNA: TGTGCCAGCAGCTTAATCGTTGGGACAGGGTTGAGCACTGAAGCTTTCTTT.

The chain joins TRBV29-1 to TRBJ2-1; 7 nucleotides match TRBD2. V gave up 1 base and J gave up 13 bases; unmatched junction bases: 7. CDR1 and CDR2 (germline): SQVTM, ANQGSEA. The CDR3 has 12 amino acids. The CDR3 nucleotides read TGCAGCGTTGAAGGGGTAGCGGGCGGACAGTTCTTC. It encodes CSVEGVAGGQFF.

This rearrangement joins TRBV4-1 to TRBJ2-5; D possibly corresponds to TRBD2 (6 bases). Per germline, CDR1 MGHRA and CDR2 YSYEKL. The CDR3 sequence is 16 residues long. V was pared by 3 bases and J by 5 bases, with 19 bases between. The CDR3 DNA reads TGCGCCAGCAGCCACCCTGCCCGGGGGAGTCGGGAGACCCAGTACTTC. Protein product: CASSHPARGSRETQYF.

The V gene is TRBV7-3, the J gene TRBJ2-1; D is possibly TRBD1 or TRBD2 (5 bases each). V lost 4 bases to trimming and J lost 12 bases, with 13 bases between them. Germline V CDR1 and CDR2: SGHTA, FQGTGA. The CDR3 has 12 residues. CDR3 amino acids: CASSSGTSRQFF. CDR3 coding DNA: TGTGCCAGCAGCTCCGGGACCTCACGGCAGTTCTTC.

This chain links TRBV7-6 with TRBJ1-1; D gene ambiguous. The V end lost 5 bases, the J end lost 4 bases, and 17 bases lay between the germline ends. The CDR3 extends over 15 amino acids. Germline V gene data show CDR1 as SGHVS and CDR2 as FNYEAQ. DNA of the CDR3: TGTGCCAGCAGCCTCCTAGTGTTCGGACGCACTGAAGCTTTCTTT. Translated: CASSLLVFGRTEAFF.

CDR3 bases: TGTGCCAGCAGCTTACGACACGGTGAGCAGTTCTTC. Encoded protein: CASSLRHGEQFF. The genes are TRBV7-2 and TRBJ2-1; the D is unclear. Germline-derived CDR1 and CDR2 are SGHTA and FQGNSA. V was cut by 2 bases and J by 9 bases, with 8 bases left in between. The CDR3 is 12 amino acids.

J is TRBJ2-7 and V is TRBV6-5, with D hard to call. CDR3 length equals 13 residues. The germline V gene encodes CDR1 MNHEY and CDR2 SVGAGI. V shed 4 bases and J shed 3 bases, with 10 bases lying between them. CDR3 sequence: CASSSVPRYEQYF. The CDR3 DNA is TGTGCCAGCAGTTCCGTCCCCCGCTACGAGCAGTACTTC.

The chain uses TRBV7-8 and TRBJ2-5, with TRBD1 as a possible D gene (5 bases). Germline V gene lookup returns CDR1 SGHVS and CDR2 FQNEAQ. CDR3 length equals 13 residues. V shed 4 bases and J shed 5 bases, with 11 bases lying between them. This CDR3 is CASSSRVLETQYF. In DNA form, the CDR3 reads TGTGCCAGCAGCTCCAGGGTGCTGGAGACCCAGTACTTC.

The CDR3: CASSYGAAANTGELFF. CDR3 DNA: TGTGCCAGCAGTTACGGAGCGGCTGCTAACACCGGGGAGCTGTTTTTT. The gene calls are TRBV6-2 or TRBV6-3 and TRBJ2-2; tentative D call: TRBD2 (5 bases). V lost 2 bases to trimming and J lost 2 bases, with 12 bases between them. CDR1 is MNHEY and CDR2 is SVGEGT in the germline V gene. This CDR3 is 16 amino acids long.

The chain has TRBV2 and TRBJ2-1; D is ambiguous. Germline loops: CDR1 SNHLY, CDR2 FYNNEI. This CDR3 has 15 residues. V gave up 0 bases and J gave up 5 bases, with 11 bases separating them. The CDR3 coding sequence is TGTGCCAGCAGTGAAGCCAAAGGCCAGCACAATGAGCAGTTCTTC. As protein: CASSEAKGQHNEQFF.

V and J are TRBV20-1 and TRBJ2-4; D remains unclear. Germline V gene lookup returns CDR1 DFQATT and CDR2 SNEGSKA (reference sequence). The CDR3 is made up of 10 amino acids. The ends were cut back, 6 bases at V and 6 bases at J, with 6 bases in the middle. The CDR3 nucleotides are TGCAGTGCGAGAAGAAACATTCAGTACTTC. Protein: CSARRNIQYF.

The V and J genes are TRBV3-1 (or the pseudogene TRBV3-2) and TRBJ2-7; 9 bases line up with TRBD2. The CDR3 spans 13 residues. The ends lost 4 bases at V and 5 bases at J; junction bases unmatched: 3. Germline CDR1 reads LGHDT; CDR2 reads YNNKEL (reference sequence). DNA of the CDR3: TGTGCCAGCAGCCCCCGGACTAGCGACGAGCAGTACTTC. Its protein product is CASSPRTSDEQYF.

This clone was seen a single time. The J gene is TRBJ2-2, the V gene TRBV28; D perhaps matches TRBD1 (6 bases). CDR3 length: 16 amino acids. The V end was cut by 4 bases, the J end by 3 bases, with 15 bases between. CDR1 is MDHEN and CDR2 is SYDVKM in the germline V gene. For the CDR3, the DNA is TGTGCCAGCAGTTCTCAAGACAGGAGACACACCGGGGAGCTGTTTTTT. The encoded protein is CASSSQDRRHTGELFF.

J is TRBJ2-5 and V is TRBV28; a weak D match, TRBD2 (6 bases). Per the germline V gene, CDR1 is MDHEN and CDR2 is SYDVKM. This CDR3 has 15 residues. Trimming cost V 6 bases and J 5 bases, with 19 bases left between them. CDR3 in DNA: TGTGCCAGCAGGCCGCGGGACTCAAACTTGGAGACCCAGTACTTC. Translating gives CASRPRDSNLETQYF.

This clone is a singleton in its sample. The CDR3 reads CASSLELAGGPGELFF. CDR3 nucleotide sequence: TGCGCCAGCAGCTTGGAACTAGCGGGAGGCCCCGGGGAGCTGTTTTTT. The rearrangement uses TRBV5-1 and TRBJ2-2, with 12 bases aligning to TRBD2. V shed 0 bases, J shed 6 bases, and the junction held 3 bases outside the gene matches. The length of the CDR3 is 16 residues. Germline lookup yields CDR1 SGHRS and CDR2 YFSETQ.

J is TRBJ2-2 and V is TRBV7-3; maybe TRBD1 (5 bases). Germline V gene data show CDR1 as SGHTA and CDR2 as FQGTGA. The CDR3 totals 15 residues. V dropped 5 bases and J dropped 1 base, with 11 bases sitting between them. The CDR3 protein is CASSESTGNTGELFF. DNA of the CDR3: TGTGCCAGCAGCGAATCAACAGGGAACACCGGGGAGCTGTTTTTT.

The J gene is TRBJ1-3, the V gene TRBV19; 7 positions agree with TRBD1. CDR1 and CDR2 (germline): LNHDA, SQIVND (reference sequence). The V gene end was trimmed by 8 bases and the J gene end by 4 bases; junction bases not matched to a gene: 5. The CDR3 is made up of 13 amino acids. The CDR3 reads CASHDRAGNTIYF. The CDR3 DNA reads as TGTGCCAGTCACGACAGGGCAGGAAACACCATATATTTT.

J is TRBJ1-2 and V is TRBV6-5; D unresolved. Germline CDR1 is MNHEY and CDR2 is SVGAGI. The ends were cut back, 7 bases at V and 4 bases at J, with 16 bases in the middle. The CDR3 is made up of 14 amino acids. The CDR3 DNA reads TGTGCCAGCACCCAAGGAGGCGACCGCTATGGCTACACCTTC. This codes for CASTQGGDRYGYTF.

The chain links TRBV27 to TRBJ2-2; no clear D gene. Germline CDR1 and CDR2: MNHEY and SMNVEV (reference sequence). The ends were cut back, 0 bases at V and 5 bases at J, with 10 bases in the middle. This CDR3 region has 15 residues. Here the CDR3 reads CASSLSAQRTGELFF. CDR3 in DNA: TGTGCCAGCAGTTTATCAGCCCAGAGGACCGGGGAGCTGTTTTTT.

The CDR3 is CATKDSMNTEAFF. In DNA form, the CDR3 reads TGTGCCACCAAGGACAGTATGAACACTGAAGCTTTCTTT. The chain links TRBV19 to TRBJ1-1; maybe TRBD1 (6 bases). The CDR3 has 13 amino acids. CDR1 LNHDA and CDR2 SQIVND come from the germline V gene (reference sequence). Deletions cut 10 bases from V and 0 bases from J, with 12 bases between.

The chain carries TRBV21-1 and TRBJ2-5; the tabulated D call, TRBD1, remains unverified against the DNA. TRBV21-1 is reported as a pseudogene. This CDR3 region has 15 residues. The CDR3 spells CASSPLGHPRQTQYF. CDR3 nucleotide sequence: TGTGCCAGCAGCCCATTGGGACACCCTCGTCAGACCCAGTACTTC.

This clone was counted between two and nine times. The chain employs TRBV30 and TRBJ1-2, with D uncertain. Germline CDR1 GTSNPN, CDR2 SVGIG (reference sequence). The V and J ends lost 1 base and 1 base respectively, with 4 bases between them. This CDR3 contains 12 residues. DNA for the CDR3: TGTGCCTGGAGTGATCTTAACTATGGCTACACCTTC. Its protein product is CAWSDLNYGYTF.

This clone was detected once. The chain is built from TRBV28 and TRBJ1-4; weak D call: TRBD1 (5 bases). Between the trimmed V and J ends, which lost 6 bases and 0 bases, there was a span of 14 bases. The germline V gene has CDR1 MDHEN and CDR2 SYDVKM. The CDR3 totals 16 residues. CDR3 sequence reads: CASSPAGHATNEKLFF. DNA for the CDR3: TGTGCCAGCAGCCCAGCAGGGCACGCAACTAATGAAAAACTGTTTTTT.

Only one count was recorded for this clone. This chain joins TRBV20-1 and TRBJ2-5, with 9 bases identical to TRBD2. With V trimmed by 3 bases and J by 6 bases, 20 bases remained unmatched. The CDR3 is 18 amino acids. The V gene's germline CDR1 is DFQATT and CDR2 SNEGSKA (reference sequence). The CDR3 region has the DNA TGCAGTGCTAGTTGGGTGGTTGGGATAGCGGGAGTTCGGCAGACCCAGTACTTC. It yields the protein CSASWVVGIAGVRQTQYF.